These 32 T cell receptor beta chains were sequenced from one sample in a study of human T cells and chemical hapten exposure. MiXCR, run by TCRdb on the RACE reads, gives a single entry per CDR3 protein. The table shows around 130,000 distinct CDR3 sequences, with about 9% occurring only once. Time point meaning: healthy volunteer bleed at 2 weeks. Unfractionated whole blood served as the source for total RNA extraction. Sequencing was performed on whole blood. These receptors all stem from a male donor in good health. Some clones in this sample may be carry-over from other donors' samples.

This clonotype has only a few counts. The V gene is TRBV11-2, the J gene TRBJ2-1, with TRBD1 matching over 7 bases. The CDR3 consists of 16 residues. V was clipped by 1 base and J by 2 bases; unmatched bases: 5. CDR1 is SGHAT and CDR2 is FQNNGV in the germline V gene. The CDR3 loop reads CASSLADRVTYNEQFF. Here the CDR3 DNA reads TGTGCCAGCAGCTTAGCCGACAGGGTTACCTACAATGAGCAGTTCTTC.

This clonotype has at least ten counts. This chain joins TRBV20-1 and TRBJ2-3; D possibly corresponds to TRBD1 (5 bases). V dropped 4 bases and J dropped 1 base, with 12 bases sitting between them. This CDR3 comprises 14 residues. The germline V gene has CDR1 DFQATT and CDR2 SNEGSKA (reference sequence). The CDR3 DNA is TGCAGTGCTAAGGGCCTGGGGCGCACAGATACGCAGTATTTT. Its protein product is CSAKGLGRTDTQYF.

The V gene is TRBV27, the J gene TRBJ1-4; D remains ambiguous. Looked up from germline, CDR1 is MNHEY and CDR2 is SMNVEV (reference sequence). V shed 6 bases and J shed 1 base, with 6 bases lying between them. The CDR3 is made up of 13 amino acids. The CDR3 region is CASRHLTNEKLFF. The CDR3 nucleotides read TGTGCCAGCAGGCACCTAACTAATGAAAAACTGTTTTTT.

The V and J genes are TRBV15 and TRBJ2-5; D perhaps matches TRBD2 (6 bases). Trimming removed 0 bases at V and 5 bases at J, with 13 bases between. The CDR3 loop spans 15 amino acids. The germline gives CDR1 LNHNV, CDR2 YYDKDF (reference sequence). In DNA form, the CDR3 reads TGTGCCACCAGCAGAGAAACCACTAGCAGGGAGACCCAGTACTTC. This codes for CATSRETTSRETQYF.

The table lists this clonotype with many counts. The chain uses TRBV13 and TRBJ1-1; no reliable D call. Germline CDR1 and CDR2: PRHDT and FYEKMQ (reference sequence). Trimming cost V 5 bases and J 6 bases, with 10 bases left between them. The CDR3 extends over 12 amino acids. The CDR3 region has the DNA TGTGCCAGCAGCGATAGAGGAGCTGAAGCTTTCTTT. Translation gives CASSDRGAEAFF.

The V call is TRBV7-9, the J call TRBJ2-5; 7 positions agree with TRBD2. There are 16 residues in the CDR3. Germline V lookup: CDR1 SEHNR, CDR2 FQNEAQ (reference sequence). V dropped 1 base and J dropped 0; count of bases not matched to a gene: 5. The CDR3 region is CASSLGSGIDQETQYF. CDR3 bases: TGTGCCAGCAGCTTAGGCAGCGGGATCGACCAAGAGACCCAGTACTTC.

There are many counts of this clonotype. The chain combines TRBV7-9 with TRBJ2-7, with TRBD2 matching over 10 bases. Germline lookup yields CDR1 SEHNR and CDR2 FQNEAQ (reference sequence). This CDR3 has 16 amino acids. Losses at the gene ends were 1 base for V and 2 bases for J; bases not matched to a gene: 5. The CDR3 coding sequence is TGTGCCAGCAGCTTAGAGAGCGGGAGGGCACCCTACGAGCAGTACTTC. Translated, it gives CASSLESGRAPYEQYF.

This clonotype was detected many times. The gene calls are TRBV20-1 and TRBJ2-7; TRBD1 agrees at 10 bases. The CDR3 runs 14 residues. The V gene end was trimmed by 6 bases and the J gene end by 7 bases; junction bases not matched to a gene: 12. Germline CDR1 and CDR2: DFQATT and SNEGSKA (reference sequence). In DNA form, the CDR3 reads TGCAGTGCCAGGACGAGACAGGGGGCGGGGGAGCAGTACTTC. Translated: CSARTRQGAGEQYF.

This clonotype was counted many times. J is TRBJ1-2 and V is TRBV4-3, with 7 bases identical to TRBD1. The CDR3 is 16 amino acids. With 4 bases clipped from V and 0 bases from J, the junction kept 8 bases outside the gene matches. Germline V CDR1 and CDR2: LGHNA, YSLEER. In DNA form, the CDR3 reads TGCGCCAGCAGCCTTTCCAGGACAGGAACTAACTATGGCTACACCTTC. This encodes CASSLSRTGTNYGYTF.

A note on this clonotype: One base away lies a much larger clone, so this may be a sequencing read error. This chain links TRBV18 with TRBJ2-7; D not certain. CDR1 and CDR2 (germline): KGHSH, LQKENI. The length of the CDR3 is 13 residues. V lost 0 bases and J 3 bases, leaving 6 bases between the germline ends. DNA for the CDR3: TGTGCCAGCTCACCACCCTGGTTCTACGAGCAGTACTTC. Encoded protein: CASSPPWFYEQYF.

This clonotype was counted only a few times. Here the CDR3 reads CASSLVGNSPLHF. The CDR3, as DNA: TGTGCCAGCAGTTTAGTGGGGAATTCACCCCTCCACTTT. The gene calls are TRBV12-3 or TRBV12-4 and TRBJ1-6, with D unclear. Trimming shortened V by 1 base and J by 7 bases, and 5 bases separated the two germline ends. CDR3 size: 13 residues.

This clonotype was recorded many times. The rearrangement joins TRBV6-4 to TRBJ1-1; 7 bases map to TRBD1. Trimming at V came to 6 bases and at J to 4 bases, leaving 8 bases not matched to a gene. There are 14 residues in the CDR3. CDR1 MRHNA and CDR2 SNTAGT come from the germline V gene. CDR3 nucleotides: TGTGCCAGCAGGATTACGGGACAGAGCACTGAAGCTTTCTTT. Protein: CASRITGQSTEAFF.

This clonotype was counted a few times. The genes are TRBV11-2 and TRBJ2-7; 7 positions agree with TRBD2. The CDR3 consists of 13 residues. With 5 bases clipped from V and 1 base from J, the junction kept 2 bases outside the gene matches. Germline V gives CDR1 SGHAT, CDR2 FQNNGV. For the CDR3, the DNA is TGTGCCAGCAGCCTAGCGGCTTCCTACGAGCAGTACTTC. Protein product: CASSLAASYEQYF.

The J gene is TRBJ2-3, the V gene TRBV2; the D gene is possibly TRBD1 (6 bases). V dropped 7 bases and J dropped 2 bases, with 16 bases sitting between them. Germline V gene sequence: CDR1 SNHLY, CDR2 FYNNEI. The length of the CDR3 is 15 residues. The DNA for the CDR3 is TGTGCCAGCACCGAGGCAGGGGATACCACAGATACGCAGTATTTT. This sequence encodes CASTEAGDTTDTQYF.

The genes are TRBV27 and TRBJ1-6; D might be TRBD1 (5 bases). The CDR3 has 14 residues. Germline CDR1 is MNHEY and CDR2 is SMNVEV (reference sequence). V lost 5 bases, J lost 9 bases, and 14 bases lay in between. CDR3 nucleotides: TGTGCCAGCAGTCACAGGCGCTATTCTTCACCCCTCCACTTT. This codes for CASSHRRYSSPLHF.

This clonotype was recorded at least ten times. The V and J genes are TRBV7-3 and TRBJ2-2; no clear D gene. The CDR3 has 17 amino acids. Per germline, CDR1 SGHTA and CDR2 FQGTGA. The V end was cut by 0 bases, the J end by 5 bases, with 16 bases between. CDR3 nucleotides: TGTGCCAGCAGCTTAACGCATGGAACCCCATATACCGGGGAGCTGTTTTTT. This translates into CASSLTHGTPYTGELFF. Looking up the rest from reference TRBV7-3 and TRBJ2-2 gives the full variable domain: GAGVSQTPSNKVTEKGKYVELRCDPISGHTALYWYRQSLGQGPEFLIYFQGTGAADDSGLPNDRFFAVRPEGSVSTLKIQRTERGDSAVYLCASSLTHGTPYTGELFFGEGSRLTVL.

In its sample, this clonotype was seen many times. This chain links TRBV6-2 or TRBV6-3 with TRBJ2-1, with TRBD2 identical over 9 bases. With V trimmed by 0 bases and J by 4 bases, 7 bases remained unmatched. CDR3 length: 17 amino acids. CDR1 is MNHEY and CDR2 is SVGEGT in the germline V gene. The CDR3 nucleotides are TGTGCCAGCAGTTACTCCCCTCCTAGCGGGGTTTACAATGAGCAGTTCTTC. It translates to CASSYSPPSGVYNEQFF.

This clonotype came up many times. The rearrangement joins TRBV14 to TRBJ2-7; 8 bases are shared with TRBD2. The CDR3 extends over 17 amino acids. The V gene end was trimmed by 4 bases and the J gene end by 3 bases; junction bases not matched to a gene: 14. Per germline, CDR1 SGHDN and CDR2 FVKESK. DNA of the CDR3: TGTGCCAGCAGCCCAAGCCCTCGGGTCAGCGGGGGCTACGAGCAGTACTTC. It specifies CASSPSPRVSGGYEQYF. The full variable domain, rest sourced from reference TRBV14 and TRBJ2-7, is EAGVTQFPSHSVIEKGQTVTLRCDPISGHDNLYWYRRVMGKEIKFLLHFVKESKQDESGMPNNRFLAERTGGTYSTLKVQPAELEDSGVYFCASSPSPRVSGGYEQYFGPGTRLTVT.

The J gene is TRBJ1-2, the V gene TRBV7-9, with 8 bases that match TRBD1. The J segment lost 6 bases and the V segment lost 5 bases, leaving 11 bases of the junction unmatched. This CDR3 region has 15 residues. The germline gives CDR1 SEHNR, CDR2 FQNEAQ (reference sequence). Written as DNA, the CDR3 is TGTGCCAGCAGCCCACGGACAGGGAGTTGGGATGGCTACACCTTC. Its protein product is CASSPRTGSWDGYTF.

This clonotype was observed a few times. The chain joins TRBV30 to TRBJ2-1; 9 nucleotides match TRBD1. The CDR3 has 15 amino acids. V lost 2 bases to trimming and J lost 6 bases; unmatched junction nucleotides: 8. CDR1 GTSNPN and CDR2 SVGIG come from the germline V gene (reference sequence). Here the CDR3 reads CAWSQPGQGVNEQFF. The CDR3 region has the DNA TGTGCCTGGAGTCAACCGGGACAGGGTGTCAATGAGCAGTTCTTC.

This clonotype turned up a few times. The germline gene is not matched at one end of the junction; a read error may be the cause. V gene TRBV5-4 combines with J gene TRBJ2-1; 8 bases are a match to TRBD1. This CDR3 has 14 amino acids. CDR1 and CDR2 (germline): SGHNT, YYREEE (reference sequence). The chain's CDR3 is CASSLATGAGGLIF. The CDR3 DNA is TGTGCCAGCAGCTTGGCAACTGGGGCAGGGGGCTTGATCTTC. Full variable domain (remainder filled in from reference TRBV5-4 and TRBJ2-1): ETGVTQSPTHLIKTRGQQVTLRCSSQSGHNTVSWYQQALGQGPQFIFQYYREEENGRGNFPPRFSGLQFPNYSSELNVNALELDDSALYLCASSLATGAGGLIFGPGTRLTVL.

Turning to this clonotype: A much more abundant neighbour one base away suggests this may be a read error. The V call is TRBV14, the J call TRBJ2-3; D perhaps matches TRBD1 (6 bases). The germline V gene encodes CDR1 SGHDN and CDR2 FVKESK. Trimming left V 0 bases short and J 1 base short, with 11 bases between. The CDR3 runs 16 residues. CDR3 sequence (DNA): TGTGCCAGCAGCCAAGAACAGGGAATAGGCACAGATACGCAGTATTTT. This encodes CASSQEQGIGTDTQYF.

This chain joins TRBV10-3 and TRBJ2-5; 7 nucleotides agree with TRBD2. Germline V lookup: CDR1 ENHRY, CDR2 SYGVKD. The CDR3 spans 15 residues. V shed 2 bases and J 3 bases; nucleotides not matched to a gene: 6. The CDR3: CAISERLAAEETQYF. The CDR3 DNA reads TGTGCCATCAGTGAGCGGCTAGCGGCGGAAGAGACCCAGTACTTC.

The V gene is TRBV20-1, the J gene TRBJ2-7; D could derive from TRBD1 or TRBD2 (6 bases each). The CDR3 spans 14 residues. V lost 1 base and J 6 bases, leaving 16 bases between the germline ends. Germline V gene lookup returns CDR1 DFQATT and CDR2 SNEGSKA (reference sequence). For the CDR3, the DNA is TGCAGTGCTAGAGTCTCGGGGGCTAGCCGCGAGCAGTACTTC. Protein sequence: CSARVSGASREQYF.

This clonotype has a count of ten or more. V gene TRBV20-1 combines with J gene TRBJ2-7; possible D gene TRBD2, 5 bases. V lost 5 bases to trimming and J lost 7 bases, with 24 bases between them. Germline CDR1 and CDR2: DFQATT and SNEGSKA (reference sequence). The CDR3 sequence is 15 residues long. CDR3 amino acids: CSARTPSAIFREQYF. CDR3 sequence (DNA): TGCAGTGCTCGGACTCCTAGTGCGATCTTCCGGGAGCAGTACTTC.

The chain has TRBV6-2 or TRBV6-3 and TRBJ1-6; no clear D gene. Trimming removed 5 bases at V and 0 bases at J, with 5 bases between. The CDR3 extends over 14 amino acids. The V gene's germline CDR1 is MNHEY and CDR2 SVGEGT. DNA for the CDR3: TGTGCCAGCAGTAAAAGCTCCTATAATTCACCCCTCCACTTT. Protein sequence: CASSKSSYNSPLHF.

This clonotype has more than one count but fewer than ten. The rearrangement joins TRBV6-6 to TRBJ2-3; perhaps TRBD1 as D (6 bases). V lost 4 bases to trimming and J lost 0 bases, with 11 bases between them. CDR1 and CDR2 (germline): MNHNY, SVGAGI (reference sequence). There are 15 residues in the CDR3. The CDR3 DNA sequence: TGTGCCAGCAGTTTTGGACAGACTAGCACAGATACGCAGTATTTT. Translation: CASSFGQTSTDTQYF.

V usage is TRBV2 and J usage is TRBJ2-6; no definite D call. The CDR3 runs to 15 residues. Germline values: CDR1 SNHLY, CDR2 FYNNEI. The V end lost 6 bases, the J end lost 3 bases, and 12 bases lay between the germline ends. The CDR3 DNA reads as TGTGCCAGCAGCCCCACAAAAGATGGGGCCAACGTCCTGACTTTC. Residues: CASSPTKDGANVLTF. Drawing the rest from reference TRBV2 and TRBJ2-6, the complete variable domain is EPEVTQTPSHQVTQMGQEVILRCVPISNHLYFYWYRQILGQKVEFLVSFYNNEISEKSEIFDDQFSVERPDGSNFTLKIRSTKLEDSAMYFCASSPTKDGANVLTFGAGSRLTVL.

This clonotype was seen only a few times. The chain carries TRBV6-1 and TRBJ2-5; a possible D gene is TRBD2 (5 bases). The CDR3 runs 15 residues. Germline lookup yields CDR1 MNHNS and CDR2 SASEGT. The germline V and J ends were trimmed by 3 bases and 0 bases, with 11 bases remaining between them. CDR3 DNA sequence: TGTGCCAGCAGTGATTCGTACGGGAACCAAGAGACCCAGTACTTC. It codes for CASSDSYGNQETQYF.

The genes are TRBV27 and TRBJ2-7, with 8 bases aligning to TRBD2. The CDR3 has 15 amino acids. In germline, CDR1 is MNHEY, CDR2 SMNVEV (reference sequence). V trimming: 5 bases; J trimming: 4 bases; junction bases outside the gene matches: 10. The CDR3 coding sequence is TGTGCCAGCAGTCACTTCGGGGGCGGGGGGTACGAGCAGTACTTC. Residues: CASSHFGGGGYEQYF.

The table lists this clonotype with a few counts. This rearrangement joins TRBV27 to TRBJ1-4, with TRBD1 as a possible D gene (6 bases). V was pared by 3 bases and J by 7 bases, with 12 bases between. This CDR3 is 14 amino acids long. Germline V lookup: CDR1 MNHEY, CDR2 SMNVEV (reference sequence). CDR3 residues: CASSFQGHREKLFF. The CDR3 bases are TGTGCCAGCAGTTTTCAGGGGCATCGTGAAAAACTGTTTTTT.

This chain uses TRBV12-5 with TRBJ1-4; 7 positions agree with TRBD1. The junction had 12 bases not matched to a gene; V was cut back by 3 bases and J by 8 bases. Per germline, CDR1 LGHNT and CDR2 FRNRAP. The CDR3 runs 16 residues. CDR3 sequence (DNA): TGTGCTAGTGGTTTCTTGGTCAGGGGACAGTCGGAAAAACTGTTTTTT. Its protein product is CASGFLVRGQSEKLFF.